The entry that follows covers one TCR beta chain sequence. This record comes from a study of CD8+CD57+ T cells in acquired aplastic anemia. The overall study: The sorted CD4+ and CD8+ cells yielded an average around 3.2 ug of DNA.

The template for TCR beta VDJ and CDR3 sequence profiling was genomic DNA. TCRdb itself ran the reads through MiXCR, one entry per CDR3 protein. The data show fewer than 250,000 distinct CDR3 sequences, approximately 51% seen once. Patients picked for sequencing had shown CD8+CD57+ cell expansion detected by flow cytometry. Sample: sorted CD4+, CD8+, or CD8+CD57+ T cells (not recorded which) from PBMCs. This receptor was taken from a human donor with aplastic anemia.

For the CDR3, the DNA is TGTGCCATCAGTGCAGACGGGGAGACCCAGTACTTC. Translation: CAISADGETQYF. The chain links TRBV10-3 to TRBJ2-5; D uncertain. V shed 4 bases and J shed 5 bases, with 8 bases lying between them. CDR3 length equals 12 residues. CDR1 and CDR2 from the germline V gene are ENHRY and SYGVKD.